This entry is about one T cell receptor (beta chain). Its antigen is undetermined. This specimen belongs to a study of blood T cells in healthy people across ages. For the study at large: About one barcoded beta molecule per two T cells came from capture by template switching.

The authors ran a second PCR of roughly 6 to 12 cycles using a sample-barcoded 5' primer and a J-beta primer mix. TCRdb processed the 5' RACE reads anew with MiXCR; each CDR3 protein has one entry. The repertoire has roughly 900,000 distinct CDR3 sequences, under 30% of them found once; the top ten carry roughly 17%. Findings and limits, study-wide: Leaving the PBMCs unsorted stopped any conclusive comparison of naive versus antigen-experienced cells. Long-lived donors exceeded aged donors in naive CD4+ cells and diversity. Higher naive T cell percentage went strongly together with higher TCR beta diversity.

CDR1 and CDR2 from the germline V gene are SNHLY and FYNNEI. The CDR3 loop spans 12 amino acids. The V end was cut by 4 bases, the J end by 4 bases, with 8 bases between. The chain employs TRBV2 and TRBJ2-7; D is unresolved. The sequence was collected from a woman of 80 years or more in good health. What was sequenced was blood. The CDR3 DNA follows: TGTGCCAGCAGTGTACCCCGGTACGAGCAGTACTTC. Its translation is CASSVPRYEQYF.